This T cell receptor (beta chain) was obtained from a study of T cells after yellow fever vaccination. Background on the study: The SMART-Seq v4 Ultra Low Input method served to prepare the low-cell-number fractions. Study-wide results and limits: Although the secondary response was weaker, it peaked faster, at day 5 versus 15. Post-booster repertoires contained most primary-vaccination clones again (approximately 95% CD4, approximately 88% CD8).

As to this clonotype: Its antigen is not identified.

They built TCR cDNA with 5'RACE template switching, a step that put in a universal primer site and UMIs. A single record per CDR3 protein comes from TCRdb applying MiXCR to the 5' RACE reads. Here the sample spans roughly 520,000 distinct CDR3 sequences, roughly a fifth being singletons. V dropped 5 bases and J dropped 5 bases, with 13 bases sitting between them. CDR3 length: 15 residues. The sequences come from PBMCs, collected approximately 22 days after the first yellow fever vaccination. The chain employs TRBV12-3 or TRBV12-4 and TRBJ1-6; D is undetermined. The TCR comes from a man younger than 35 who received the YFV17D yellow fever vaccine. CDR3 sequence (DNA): TGTGCCAGCAGTAAACCAAGGGCGCATAATTCACCCCTCCACTTT. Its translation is CASSKPRAHNSPLHF.